The 15 T cell receptor beta chains below were found in one sample sequenced in a study of cytomegalovirus exposure and HLA in healthy donors. It was with 60 Vbeta and 13 Jbeta primers that the PCR ran. The data were produced by immunoSEQ multiplex PCR, yet TCRdb's version contains in-frame clones alone and is incomplete. The table shows about 230,000 clones, with almost 85% occurring only once. Specimen: PBMCs. Every receptor here comes from a woman between 40 and 55 years old in good health and CMV-seronegative.

This clone was counted a single time. The V call is TRBV27, the J call TRBJ1-1, with a weak D call TRBD1 (5 bases). The CDR3 has 15 residues. The V gene's germline CDR1 is MNHEY and CDR2 SMNVEV (reference sequence). V was cut by 5 bases and J by 5 bases, with 18 bases left in between. In DNA, the CDR3 is TGTGCCAGCAGTCCGCTAGGGGCGGGGGGGACTGAAGCTTTCTTT. Translated, it gives CASSPLGAGGTEAFF.

This clone showed up just once. J is TRBJ2-3 and V is TRBV23-1; 14 bases line up with TRBD2. TRBV23-1 is reported as an ORF; its role is uncertain. The CDR3 consists of 18 residues. The junction had 14 bases not matched to a gene; V was cut back by 8 bases and J by 4 bases. DNA of the CDR3: TGCGCCAGCTGTAGACTAGCGGGGGGGCTGGGGATTGCAGATACGCAGTATTTT. It is translated as CASCRLAGGLGIADTQYF.

The chain combines TRBV19 with TRBJ1-5, with TRBD1 matching 9 bases. The CDR3 sequence is 8 residues long. CDR1 LNHDA and CDR2 SQIVND come from the germline V gene (reference sequence). The CDR3 region has the DNA TGTGCATTGGACAGGGGGCATTTT. Translating it yields CALDRGHF.

This chain uses TRBV4-1 with TRBJ1-5; a possible D gene is TRBD1 (5 bases). Looked up from germline, CDR1 is MGHRA and CDR2 is YSYEKL. V was cut by 4 bases and J by 5 bases, with 18 bases left in between. The CDR3 sequence is 16 residues long. The CDR3 here is CASSPSPAGLDQPQHF. The CDR3 nucleotides are TGCGCCAGCAGCCCCTCCCCGGCAGGGTTGGATCAGCCCCAGCATTTT.

The rearrangement links TRBV27 to TRBJ1-3, with TRBD1 as a possible D gene (5 bases). V was trimmed by 5 bases and J by 4 bases, leaving 21 bases between them. Germline V CDR1 and CDR2: MNHEY, SMNVEV (reference sequence). The CDR3 length is 17 residues. The CDR3 sequence: CASSPSRRGTWGNTIYF. The CDR3 region has the DNA TGTGCCAGCAGTCCCTCCCGACGGGGGACGTGGGGAAACACCATATATTTT.

This clone was seen only once. The genes are TRBV18 and TRBJ2-5; D remains ambiguous. Per germline, CDR1 KGHSH and CDR2 LQKENI. The CDR3 consists of 16 residues. The V gene lost 0 bases and the J gene lost 1 base, with 12 bases spanning the gap. The CDR3 region is CASSPPGRVLQETQYF. In nucleotides, the CDR3 is TGTGCCAGCTCACCACCGGGCAGAGTACTCCAAGAGACCCAGTACTTC.

The chain combines TRBV28 with TRBJ2-2; D possibly corresponds to TRBD1 (5 bases). Trimming removed 3 bases at V and 6 bases at J, with 14 bases between. Germline V CDR1 and CDR2: MDHEN, SYDVKM. CDR3 size: 15 residues. CDR3 sequence (DNA): TGTGCCAGCAGTTTGGGGCAGGGTTTCCCCGGGGAGCTGTTTTTT. Amino acid sequence: CASSLGQGFPGELFF.

This clone appeared a few times. The CDR3 loop reads CAWSLNSGWDTEAFF. The CDR3 nucleotides read TGTGCCTGGAGTCTAAACTCAGGGTGGGACACTGAAGCTTTCTTT. The chain uses TRBV30 and TRBJ1-1, with D possibly TRBD1 on 5 matching bases. The V and J ends lost 2 bases and 3 bases respectively, with 16 bases between them. The germline gives CDR1 GTSNPN, CDR2 SVGIG (reference sequence). The CDR3 is 15 residues long.

This clone has a handful of counts. This sequence joins TRBV30 and TRBJ1-6, with a possible D match to TRBD1 (5 bases). The CDR3 is 13 amino acids. Trimming cost V 2 bases and J 7 bases, with 9 bases left between them. CDR1 and CDR2 from the germline V gene are GTSNPN and SVGIG (reference sequence). CDR3 protein: CAWSPDRNSPLHF. CDR3 nucleotides: TGTGCCTGGAGTCCAGACAGAAATTCACCCCTCCACTTT.

CDR3 sequence reads: CASSYSAQYNSPLHF. The CDR3 nucleotides read TGTGCCAGTAGTTACTCAGCACAGTATAATTCACCCCTCCACTTT. The chain is built from TRBV19 and TRBJ1-6, with D unresolved. The V end lost 5 bases, the J end lost 4 bases, and 12 bases lay between the germline ends. The germline gives CDR1 LNHDA, CDR2 SQIVND (reference sequence). The CDR3 is 15 amino acids.

The genes are TRBV5-4 and TRBJ1-4; D ambiguous. Germline CDR1 SGHNT, CDR2 YYREEE (reference sequence). Trimming removed 2 bases from V and 8 bases from J, with 10 bases in between. This CDR3 has 13 amino acids. The CDR3 sequence: CASSFWGGEKLFF. In DNA form, the CDR3 reads TGTGCCAGCAGCTTTTGGGGAGGAGAAAAACTGTTTTTT.

The chain combines TRBV29-1 with TRBJ2-7; D unclear. Germline CDR1 is SQVTM and CDR2 is ANQGSEA. V was cut by 1 base and J by 4 bases, with 8 bases left in between. CDR3 size: 12 residues. The CDR3 nucleotides are TGCAGCGTTGAAGCCGGTGATTACGAGCAGTACTTC. It specifies CSVEAGDYEQYF.

J is TRBJ1-1 and V is TRBV7-2, with unresolved D. From germline, CDR1 is SGHTA and CDR2 FQGNSA. The CDR3 loop spans 13 amino acids. Trimming pared 5 bases from V and 5 bases from J, leaving 12 bases between. CDR3 sequence (DNA): TGTGCCAGCAGCCCAGGCGGGAGAACTGAAGCTTTCTTT. This sequence encodes CASSPGGRTEAFF.

The J gene is TRBJ1-1, the V gene TRBV4-2, with a weak D call TRBD1 (6 bases). The CDR3 loop spans 13 amino acids. The V end was cut by 4 bases, the J end by 7 bases, with 13 bases between. Germline V lookup: CDR1 LGHNA, CDR2 YNFKEQ. CDR3 nucleotides: TGTGCCAGCAGCCCCGGACAGACCGGTGAAGCTTTCTTT. It codes for CASSPGQTGEAFF.

The V call is TRBV28, the J call TRBJ2-7, with 7 positions matching TRBD1. Germline loops: CDR1 MDHEN, CDR2 SYDVKM. This CDR3 region has 15 residues. V shed 6 bases, J shed 6 bases, and the junction held 14 bases outside the gene matches. CDR3 DNA: TGTGCCAGCAGAGTCATCAACCCCGGACAGGCCGAGCAGTACTTC. It specifies CASRVINPGQAEQYF.